The rows below give T cell receptor beta chains drawn from one sample of a study of PD-L1 blockade in urothelial cancer. The protocol was immunoSEQ multiplex PCR, while the TCRdb copy is restricted to in-frame clones and leaves out a portion. Of around 86,000 clones in the sample, 70% to 90% were seen once. The sample in question was PBMCs, obtained around atezolizumab (anti-PD-L1) treatment. These receptors were obtained from a man aged 35 to 55 with urothelial cancer. Each CDR3 is given with its conserved first and last residue. D genes are given only for firm matches. Size tells how often a clone was seen (once, few, many) or the class of an expanded clone, and some rows leave it out.

TRBJ1-1 . TRBV6-5 . TGTGCCAGCAGCCGCCGGGACACCTCCACTGAAGCTTTCTTT CASSRRDTSTEAFF
TRBJ2-1 . TRBV5-4 . TGTGCCAGCAGCTGGTATACAGGCAACCCGCTCTTC CASSWYTGNPLF
TRBJ2-7 TRBD2 TRBV4-1 once TGCGCCAGCAGCCAATTCCGGGGGGGTAGAGTCTACGAGCAGTACTTC CASSQFRGGRVYEQYF
TRBJ2-1 TRBD2 TRBV11-2 . TGTGCCAGCAGCCTTCGGGAGGGCCCAAGGAATGAGCAGTTCTTC CASSLREGPRNEQFF
TRBJ2-7 . TRBV30 . TGTGCCTGGGGGGGCCATTACGGGCAGTACTTC CAWGGHYGQYF
TRBJ2-7 . TRBV13 . TGTGCCAGCAGCTCCCCCCGGGGGAACGAGCAGTACTTC CASSSPRGNEQYF
TRBJ2-7 . TRBV5-4 . TGTGCCAGCAGCCCCCGTGGGGGCGGGAGTCTGCACGAGCAGTACTTC CASSPRGGGSLHEQYF
TRBJ2-3 TRBD1 TRBV10-1 . TGCGCCAGCCGTCCCGGGACAGGGACAGATACGCAGTATTTT CASRPGTGTDTQYF
TRBJ2-1 TRBD1 TRBV6-5 . TGTGCCAGCAGGTTTTCGCGGGACAGGGACAATGAGCAGTTCTTC CASRFSRDRDNEQFF
TRBJ2-1 . TRBV20-1 . TGCAGTGCTAGTCGAGGACTCGAGCAGTTCTTC CSASRGLEQFF
TRBJ2-6 TRBD2 TRBV19 once TGTGCCAGTAGCCCCGGGGGGGGTTCTACTGGGGCCAACGTCCTGACTTTC CASSPGGGSTGANVLTF
TRBJ2-7 TRBD2 TRBV28 . TGTGCCAGCAGTCCCCCGGGGACTAGCTCCCTCGAGCAGTACTTC CASSPPGTSSLEQYF
TRBJ2-4 TRBD1 TRBV11-1 once TGTGCCAGCAGCTTAACAGGGGGGAAAAACATTCAGTACTTC CASSLTGGKNIQYF
TRBJ1-5 . TRBV27 . TGTGCCAGCAGTCCATTGACGGGATCCCTCACATATAGCAATCAGCCCCAGCATTTT CASSPLTGSLTYSNQPQHF
TRBJ1-5 . TRBV7-9 . TGTGCCAGCCGGGAGGTAAATCAGCCCCAGCATTTT CASREVNQPQHF
TRBJ2-7 . TRBV5-1 . TGCGCCAGCGCAAACACACGGGGCTACGAGCAGTACTTC CASANTRGYEQYF
TRBJ2-3 TRBD1 TRBV6-7 once TGTGCCAGCAGTTACATCAGGGGGACAAGGATTCGGTATACGCAGTATTTT CASSYIRGTRIRYTQYF
TRBJ2-7 . TRBV7-2 . TGTGCCAGCAGCTCAACAGGGACAAGCTACGAGCAGTACTTC CASSSTGTSYEQYF
TRBJ1-5 TRBD1 TRBV11-2 . TGTGCCAGCAGCCCCGGACAGGGAGGCAATCAGCCCCAGCATTTT CASSPGQGGNQPQHF
TRBJ2-1 . TRBV27 few TGTGCCAGCAGTTTACGGGGGAATGGGGTTGGCAATGAGCAGTTCTTC CASSLRGNGVGNEQFF
TRBJ2-1 TRBD2 TRBV4-1 . TGCGCCAGCAGCCAAGCAAGCGGGAGGAACAATGAGCAGTTCTTC CASSQASGRNNEQFF
TRBJ1-2 TRBD1 TRBV29-1 . TGCAGCGGACGGACAGGGGTGTATGGCTACACCTTC CSGRTGVYGYTF